These T cell receptor beta chains were read from a single sample in a study of T cell changes during pregnancy in multiple sclerosis. Sequencing used immunoSEQ multiplex PCR; TCRdb keeps in-frame clones, though not all of them. The repertoire holds about 57,000 clones, with 92% as singletons. The starting material was CD4+ T cells from peripheral blood mononuclear cells, obtained in the second trimester of pregnancy. These receptors were collected from a female donor with multiple sclerosis, enrolled in a pregnancy study. The CDR3 runs from the conserved cysteine through the conserved F or W.

TRBV7-3	TRBJ2-3	CASSPNRDSQQYF
TRBV28	TRBJ1-5	CASSLWAGSGGNQPQHF
TRBV30	TRBJ1-5	CAWSVLSGMEPQHF
TRBV7-9	TRBJ2-7	CASSLGGLRPYEQYF
TRBV14	TRBJ1-3	CASSPDRAGNTIYF
TRBV5-5	TRBJ1-6	CASSLPRQGDSPLHF
TRBV28	TRBJ1-1	CASLLGAKHTEAFF
TRBV6-6	TRBJ2-1	CASSPVAGGLYNEQFF
TRBV7-8	TRBJ2-6	CASSARGGTGANVLTF
TRBV18	TRBJ1-1	CASSPRQMNTEAFF
TRBV18	TRBJ2-7	CASSLDRSPSYEQYF
TRBV7-3	TRBJ2-7	CASSFERDNEQYF
TRBV10-3	TRBJ2-1	CAISEPSAWTGSYNEQFF
TRBV19	TRBJ1-2	CASSVQDRGNYGYTF
TRBV19	TRBJ1-2	CASAGRTYGYTF
TRBV6-1	TRBJ1-1	CASRRQNTEAFF
TRBV6-6	TRBJ2-3	CASSLYSGGTDTQYF
TRBV11-2	TRBJ2-2	CASSFSAVGSLTNTGELFF
TRBV7-2	TRBJ2-3	CASRPGLAADTQYF
TRBV29-1	TRBJ1-2	CSVGTGGDYGYTF